The entry below describes one T cell receptor beta chain. Noted treatment: preoperative locoregional IRX-2 cytokine immunotherapy. Preoperative locoregional IRX-2 cytokine immunotherapy was tested in the phase Ib source study. The entry originates in a study of preoperative IRX-2 immunotherapy in early breast cancer. The data were produced by immunoSEQ multiplex PCR, yet TCRdb's version contains in-frame clones alone and is incomplete. The sample holds 2,000 to 2,500 clones; around 80% are singletons and the top ten take 5.6%. The clonotype comes from a human donor with breast cancer. Here the sequenced sample was tumor tissue, taken before IRX-2 immunotherapy.

The CDR3 region has the DNA TGTGCCAGCAGGGACAGACCCTACAATGAGCAGTTCTTC. This encodes CASRDRPYNEQFF. The V call is TRBV6-8, the J call TRBJ2-1; D perhaps matches TRBD1 (6 bases). Trimming pared 6 bases from V and 2 bases from J, leaving 8 bases between. The CDR3 totals 13 residues. CDR1 and CDR2 (germline): MNHGY, SAAAGT.